The 12 T cell receptor beta chains below all came from one sample that was sequenced in a study of OX40 agonist ivuxolimab in advanced cancers. Some clones are missing from TCRdb's copy, which holds only in-frame ones; the method was immunoSEQ multiplex PCR. The sample consists of roughly 67,000 clones, roughly 82% of them appearing once. Material: CD4+ or CD8+ T cells sorted from blood, obtained in a trial of the OX40 agonist ivuxolimab. The receptors come from an adult with an advanced solid tumor such as melanoma, head and neck, liver or kidney cancer.

The chain has TRBV5-4 and TRBJ1-1, with D uncertain. The CDR3 loop spans 15 amino acids. The ends were cut back, 1 base at V and 0 bases at J, with 10 bases in the middle. Per germline, CDR1 SGHNT and CDR2 YYREEE (reference sequence). The CDR3 region has the DNA TGTGCCAGCAGCTTGAGGGCAGGCCTGAACACTGAAGCTTTCTTT. Translated: CASSLRAGLNTEAFF.

The chain uses TRBV27 and TRBJ2-3; 11 positions match TRBD2. CDR1 MNHEY and CDR2 SMNVEV come from the germline V gene (reference sequence). With 5 bases clipped from V and 4 bases from J, the junction kept 17 bases outside the gene matches. This CDR3 is built from 19 residues. The CDR3 is CASSVTWTSGHWGPDTQYF. The DNA for the CDR3 is TGTGCCAGCAGTGTTACCTGGACTAGCGGGCACTGGGGCCCAGATACGCAGTATTTT.

This chain links TRBV7-2 with TRBJ2-3, with D tentatively TRBD2 (6 bases). Germline CDR1 and CDR2: SGHTA and FQGNSA. The CDR3 totals 14 residues. Trimming pared 5 bases from V and 6 bases from J, leaving 15 bases between. CDR3 amino acids: CASSELVGGDTQYF. In DNA, the CDR3 is TGTGCCAGCAGCGAACTAGTTGGGGGGGATACGCAGTATTTT.

The rearrangement joins TRBV19 to TRBJ2-2; TRBD1 matches at 11 bases. With 6 bases clipped from V and 4 bases from J, the junction kept 7 bases outside the gene matches. The CDR3 has 16 residues. Germline CDR1 LNHDA, CDR2 SQIVND (reference sequence). Here the CDR3 DNA reads TGTGCCAGTAGAAAACCCGGGACAGGGGGCACCGGGGAGCTGTTTTTT. Encoded protein: CASRKPGTGGTGELFF.

The V call is TRBV18, the J call TRBJ2-1, with a weak D call TRBD2 (6 bases). The germline V and J ends were trimmed by 1 base and 7 bases, with 14 bases remaining between them. Germline V CDR1 and CDR2: KGHSH, LQKENI. CDR3 length equals 15 residues. CDR3 amino acids: CASSPQEGSWNEQFF. As DNA, the CDR3 is TGTGCCAGCTCACCACAGGAGGGAAGTTGGAATGAGCAGTTCTTC.

This clone occurred a few times. The junction shows a germline mismatch at one end, possibly a read error. The V gene is TRBV2, the J gene TRBJ1-6; no firm D call. The CDR3 sequence is 13 residues long. CDR1 SNHLY and CDR2 FYNNEI come from the germline V gene. As DNA, the CDR3 is TGTGCCACCAGTGCCCTCTATAATTCACCCCTCCACTTT. It codes for CATSALYNSPLHF.

The chain uses TRBV5-6 and TRBJ1-1, with TRBD1 matching 8 bases. Trimming removed 4 bases from V and 0 bases from J; junction bases left unmatched: 5. Germline CDR1 and CDR2: SGHDT and YYEEEE. There are 15 residues in the CDR3. The CDR3 loop is CASSPWTGMNTEAFF. The CDR3 DNA reads as TGTGCCAGCAGCCCTTGGACAGGGATGAACACTGAAGCTTTCTTT. The complete variable domain, with remaining parts taken from reference TRBV5-6 and TRBJ1-1, reads DAGVTQSPTHLIKTRGQQVTLRCSPKSGHDTVSWYQQALGQGPQFIFQYYEEEERQRGNFPDRFSGHQFPNYSSELNVNALLLGDSALYLCASSPWTGMNTEAFFGQGTRLTVV.

This clone was found once. The chain links TRBV19 to TRBJ1-4, with 8 positions matching TRBD1. Germline CDR1 LNHDA, CDR2 SQIVND (reference sequence). CDR3 length: 16 amino acids. J was trimmed by 3 bases and V by 3 bases; bases with no gene match: 6. CDR3 nucleotide sequence: TGTGCCAGTAGTATTGGCAGGGGGCTAGCTAATGAAAAACTGTTTTTT. Protein sequence: CASSIGRGLANEKLFF.

The genes are TRBV9 and TRBJ2-3, with a possible D match to TRBD1 (6 bases). Trimming took off 3 bases at V and 6 bases at J, with 17 bases between the two ends. This CDR3 has 15 amino acids. Germline assignment: CDR1 SGDLS and CDR2 YYNGEE. The CDR3 sequence is CASSGLTGGMDTQYF. In DNA, the CDR3 is TGTGCCAGCAGCGGCTTGACAGGCGGAATGGATACGCAGTATTTT.

The J gene is TRBJ2-5, the V gene TRBV4-2; a possible D gene is TRBD2 (6 bases). CDR3 length equals 17 residues. The V gene's germline CDR1 is LGHNA and CDR2 YNFKEQ. V was trimmed by 4 bases and J by 5 bases, leaving 23 bases between them. The CDR3 spells CASSPRAGTDHRETQYF. CDR3 in DNA: TGTGCCAGCAGCCCTCGCGCGGGGACGGACCATCGGGAGACCCAGTACTTC.

This clone appeared a few times. The CDR3 nucleotides read TGTGCCAGCAGGCAGGACAGTCGGAATCAGCCCCAGCATTTT. Its protein is CASRQDSRNQPQHF. The rearrangement joins TRBV2 to TRBJ1-5, with a tentative D call TRBD1 (6 bases). Trimming took off 6 bases at V and 4 bases at J, with 13 bases between the two ends. The CDR3 is 14 residues long. Germline V gives CDR1 SNHLY, CDR2 FYNNEI. Full variable domain (remainder filled in from reference TRBV2 and TRBJ1-5): EPEVTQTPSHQVTQMGQEVILRCVPISNHLYFYWYRQILGQKVEFLVSFYNNEISEKSEIFDDQFSVERPDGSNFTLKIRSTKLEDSAMYFCASRQDSRNQPQHFGDGTRLSIL.

This rearrangement joins TRBV21-1 to TRBJ1-5; the table's TRBD1 call for D was not verified on the DNA. TRBV21-1 is a listed pseudogene. The CDR3 consists of 16 residues. CDR3 in amino acids: CASRVRGDSRNQPQHF. The CDR3 DNA follows: TGTGCCAGCAGAGTGAGAGGGGACAGCCGGAATCAGCCCCAGCATTTT.